Shown below are 30 T cell receptor beta chains from a single sample sequenced in a study of Ad26.COV2.S vaccination and SARS-CoV-2 variants (dated by TCRdb to about 2021). The library was built by means of the immunoSEQ multiplex PCR assay. TCRdb mirrors the immuneACCESS table, restricted to in-frame sequences. Some clones are absent from its copies; in checked studies, under half trace to an unresolved V gene, and the reason for the others is unknown. Recorded for this sample are 430,000 or so clones; roughly 89% of them occurred a single time. The ten largest account for over 2.5% of the sample. What this sample's treatment or condition label stands for: around 19 received Ad26.COV2.S at low or high dose, single or two shots; 5 received placebo; per-sample allocation not given. Repertoires of vaccine and placebo recipients were sequenced from samples taken on day 63 after the first injection.

The sample in question was peripheral blood, obtained in a trial of Ad26.COV2.S vaccine versus placebo. Receptor source: a person aged 18-65 years who received the Ad26.COV2.S COVID-19 vaccine or a placebo.

This chain joins TRBV27 and TRBJ1-2; D gene ambiguous. The CDR3 has 14 amino acids. V lost 3 bases to trimming and J lost 3 bases, with 11 bases between them. CDR1 and CDR2 (germline): MNHEY, SMNVEV (reference sequence). CDR3 sequence (DNA): TGTGCCAGCAGTTTTAGGGCGGACGACTATGGCTACACCTTC. Residues: CASSFRADDYGYTF.

The CDR3 DNA reads as TGTGCCAGCACGTCCGGGACGGGGGAGAGGCAGCCCCAGCATTTT. This gives the protein CASTSGTGERQPQHF. The rearrangement links TRBV28 to TRBJ1-5; a weak D match, TRBD1 (5 bases). V was pared by 7 bases and J by 7 bases, with 20 bases between. The CDR3 is 15 amino acids. The germline V gene has CDR1 MDHEN and CDR2 SYDVKM.

The chain carries TRBV2 and TRBJ1-3, with TRBD1 as a possible D gene (6 bases). The germline V gene has CDR1 SNHLY and CDR2 FYNNEI. CDR3 size: 14 residues. Between the trimmed V and J ends, which lost 0 bases and 7 bases, there was a span of 10 bases. The CDR3 sequence: CASSEAYRANTIYF. For the CDR3, the DNA is TGTGCCAGCAGTGAAGCATACAGGGCGAACACCATATATTTT.

V gene TRBV18 combines with J gene TRBJ2-5; D is unresolved. The V gene's germline CDR1 is KGHSH and CDR2 LQKENI. The CDR3 is made up of 12 amino acids. V was clipped by 0 bases and J by 6 bases, with 5 bases between them. CDR3: CASSPPAQTQYF. The CDR3 coding sequence is TGTGCCAGCTCACCACCGGCCCAGACCCAGTACTTC. Supplemented by reference TRBV18 and TRBJ2-5, the full variable domain reads NAGVMQNPRHLVRRRGQEARLRCSPMKGHSHVYWYRQLPEEGLKFMVYLQKENIIDESGMPKERFSAEFPKEGPSILRIQQVVRGDSAAYFCASSPPAQTQYFGPGTRLLVL.

The gene calls are TRBV9 and TRBJ2-2; D is undetermined. This CDR3 is 19 amino acids long. V was shortened by 0 bases and J by 0 bases, with 18 bases between the two germline ends. Germline V CDR1 and CDR2: SGDLS, YYNGEE. In DNA form, the CDR3 reads TGTGCCAGCAGCGTAGCTCTGCTTTCCACGCGCGCGAACACCGGGGAGCTGTTTTTT. Its protein product is CASSVALLSTRANTGELFF.

The chain uses TRBV15 and TRBJ2-1; 10 nucleotides align to TRBD2. The J segment lost 1 base and the V segment lost 0 bases, leaving 3 bases of the junction unmatched. The germline CDR1 and CDR2 sequences are LNHNV and YYDKDF (reference sequence). The CDR3 extends over 17 amino acids. This chain's CDR3 is CATSRDPGLASYNEQFF. The CDR3 nucleotides read TGTGCCACCAGCAGAGATCCGGGACTAGCGTCCTACAATGAGCAGTTCTTC.

This chain uses TRBV7-3 with TRBJ2-1; 8 bases agree with TRBD1. CDR1 is SGHTA and CDR2 is FQGTGA in the germline V gene. Germline trimming cut 5 bases from V and 7 bases from J; bases unmatched to any gene: 13. This CDR3 region has 16 residues. The CDR3 nucleotides read TGTGCCAGCAGCCCAATAGGGACAGGTGGAGTGAATGAGCAGTTCTTC. Translated, it gives CASSPIGTGGVNEQFF.

The chain links TRBV7-9 to TRBJ2-5; 8 positions match TRBD1. After removal of 5 bases from V and 1 base from J, the junction contained 6 bases not matched to a gene. The germline gives CDR1 SEHNR, CDR2 FQNEAQ (reference sequence). This CDR3 contains 15 residues. In DNA form, the CDR3 reads TGTGCCAGCAGCACCCGGACAGGGCCCCAAGAGACCCAGTACTTC. Encoded protein: CASSTRTGPQETQYF.

The rearrangement joins TRBV28 to TRBJ1-2; D not resolved. Trimming took 10 bases from V and 6 from J, leaving 21 bases between them. The CDR3 is 14 amino acids. Germline CDR1 and CDR2: MDHEN and SYDVKM. CDR3 amino acids: CATAGPAPDDGYTF. CDR3 nucleotide sequence: TGTGCCACCGCCGGGCCGGCCCCGGACGATGGCTACACCTTC.

The rearrangement links TRBV19 to TRBJ1-1; 7 nucleotides line up with TRBD1. The germline V gene has CDR1 LNHDA and CDR2 SQIVND (reference sequence). CDR3 size: 14 residues. The V gene end was trimmed by 7 bases and the J gene end by 1 base; junction bases not matched to a gene: 6. This chain's CDR3 is CASTATGPNTEAFF. CDR3 DNA sequence: TGTGCCAGTACCGCGACAGGGCCGAACACTGAAGCTTTCTTT.

This chain connects TRBV6-5 to TRBJ1-5, with D possibly being TRBD1 (5 bases). The V and J ends lost 4 bases and 11 bases respectively, with 15 bases between them. The germline V gene encodes CDR1 MNHEY and CDR2 SVGAGI. CDR3 length: 13 residues. CDR3 nucleotides: TGTGCCAGCAGTTCCGGGACCCCTCTTGCCCAGCATTTT. Its protein is CASSSGTPLAQHF.

The chain uses TRBV28 and TRBJ1-3; D is ambiguous. This CDR3 has 14 residues. Germline values: CDR1 MDHEN, CDR2 SYDVKM. With 2 bases removed from V and 2 bases from J, the gap between germline ends came to 7 bases. The DNA of the CDR3 is TGTGCCAGCAGTTTAGTAGGTGCTGGAAACACCATATATTTT. The encoded protein is CASSLVGAGNTIYF.

The chain joins TRBV28 to TRBJ2-1; 9 nucleotides agree with TRBD2. This CDR3 comprises 16 residues. Looked up from germline, CDR1 is MDHEN and CDR2 is SYDVKM. With V trimmed by 0 bases and J by 5 bases, 5 bases remained unmatched. The CDR3 bases are TGTGCCAGCAGTTTATGGTCGGGACTAGCAGACAATGAGCAGTTCTTC. Protein product: CASSLWSGLADNEQFF.

Regarding this clone: At one boundary the junction diverges from the germline segment, which might be a read error. The chain has TRBV7-7 and TRBJ2-5, with TRBD2 matching over 7 bases. Per the germline V gene, CDR1 is SSHAT and CDR2 is FNYEAQ (reference sequence). The CDR3 loop spans 14 amino acids. The CDR3 region is CASSLAAGEETQYF. The CDR3 DNA reads TGTGCTAGCAGCTTAGCGGCGGGAGAGGAGACCCAGTACTTC.

This sequence joins TRBV6-7 and TRBJ1-1; 9 positions match TRBD1. TRBV6-7 is an open reading frame whose function is uncertain. The CDR3 loop spans 16 amino acids. V lost 2 bases, J lost 5 bases, and 9 bases stayed unmatched. The DNA for the CDR3 is TGTGCCAGCAGTTACGCCCCGGACAGGGGATGGACTGAAGCTTTCTTT. Amino acids: CASSYAPDRGWTEAFF.

The genes are TRBV7-6 and TRBJ2-7; 7 bases align to TRBD2. In germline, CDR1 is SGHVS, CDR2 FNYEAQ. The ends lost 5 bases at V and 3 bases at J; junction bases unmatched: 13. The CDR3 loop spans 16 amino acids. DNA of the CDR3: TGTGCCAGCAGCCCCACCTTGACGGCGGGAGACTACGAGCAGTACGTC. This translates into CASSPTLTAGDYEQYV.

The chain employs TRBV5-6 and TRBJ1-2; perhaps TRBD1 as D (5 bases). The germline CDR1 and CDR2 sequences are SGHDT and YYEEEE. This CDR3 comprises 14 residues. With 2 bases removed from V and 7 bases from J, the gap between germline ends came to 15 bases. CDR3 protein: CASSFDEGAAGYTF. Written as DNA, the CDR3 is TGTGCCAGCAGCTTTGACGAAGGGGCTGCTGGCTACACCTTC.

This sequence joins TRBV11-3 and TRBJ2-7; D is undetermined. Germline-derived CDR1 and CDR2 are SGHNT and YENEEA. Trimming removed 0 bases from V and 3 bases from J, with 9 bases in between. The CDR3 has 14 amino acids. The chain's CDR3 is CASSLDFRFYEQYV. The CDR3 DNA reads as TGTGCCAGCAGCTTAGATTTTCGATTCTACGAGCAGTACGTC.

The gene calls are TRBV7-6 and TRBJ1-1; 8 nucleotides agree with TRBD1. This CDR3 is 16 amino acids long. CDR1 is SGHVS and CDR2 is FNYEAQ in the germline V gene. Trimming took 1 base from V and 5 from J; bases not matched to a gene: 9. The CDR3 region has the DNA TGTGCCAGCAGCTTAGTCCCGACAGGGGAGGGTACTGAAGCTTTCTTT. Its translation is CASSLVPTGEGTEAFF. Combining the CDR3 with reference TRBV7-6 and TRBJ1-1 gives the whole variable domain GAGVSQSPRYKVTKRGQDVALRCDPISGHVSLYWYRQALGQGPEFLTYFNYEAQQDKSGLPNDRFSAERPEGSISTLTIQRTEQRDSAMYRCASSLVPTGEGTEAFFGQGTRLTVV.

The chain has TRBV5-1 and TRBJ2-3; TRBD1 or TRBD2 may be the D gene (6 bases each). Per germline, CDR1 SGHRS and CDR2 YFSETQ. Between the trimmed V and J ends, which lost 4 bases and 0 bases, there was a span of 15 bases. The CDR3 spans 16 residues. The CDR3 DNA is TGCGCCAGCAGCCTGGGGGCGGGGATAAGCACAGATACGCAGTATTTT. It yields the protein CASSLGAGISTDTQYF.

The gene calls are TRBV5-5 and TRBJ1-1, with D hard to call. Trimming stripped 4 bases from V and 0 bases from J, with 13 bases between. Germline CDR1 reads SGHKS; CDR2 reads YYEKEE (reference sequence). The CDR3 runs to 15 residues. As DNA, the CDR3 is TGTGCCAGCAGCCCAACACGACGATTGAACACTGAAGCTTTCTTT. Residues: CASSPTRRLNTEAFF.

The chain has TRBV7-9 and TRBJ1-2; no firm D call. The CDR3 length is 14 residues. Trimming removed 3 bases from V and 8 bases from J, with 16 bases in between. CDR1 and CDR2 (germline): SEHNR, FQNEAQ (reference sequence). Here the CDR3 reads CASSFLGQLGGYTF. The CDR3 nucleotides are TGTGCCAGCAGCTTCCTCGGTCAGCTCGGGGGCTACACCTTC.

The rearrangement joins TRBV6-4 to TRBJ1-1, with D perhaps TRBD1 (6 bases). Trimming removed 2 bases at V and 0 bases at J, with 19 bases between. The CDR3 is made up of 18 amino acids. The germline V gene encodes CDR1 MRHNA and CDR2 SNTAGT. CDR3 in amino acids: CASSDPANPGHLNTEAFF. The DNA of the CDR3 is TGTGCCAGCAGTGACCCAGCCAATCCGGGACACTTGAACACTGAAGCTTTCTTT.

The V gene is TRBV5-1, the J gene TRBJ1-4; D gene uncertain. Trimming shortened V by 4 bases and J by 0 bases, and 10 bases separated the two germline ends. CDR3 length: 15 amino acids. Germline CDR1 is SGHRS and CDR2 is YFSETQ. The CDR3 spells CASSAGFSTNEKLFF. As DNA, the CDR3 is TGCGCCAGCAGCGCCGGGTTTTCAACTAATGAAAAACTGTTTTTT.

The chain joins TRBV5-1 to TRBJ2-7; D is perhaps TRBD1 or TRBD2 (6 bases each). CDR1 is SGHRS, CDR2 YFSETQ, per germline. The CDR3 extends over 13 amino acids. Trimming removed 0 bases at V and 6 bases at J, with 10 bases between. The CDR3 loop reads CASSLAPGAEQYV. The CDR3 DNA follows: TGCGCCAGCAGCTTGGCTCCGGGGGCCGAGCAGTACGTC.

The chain joins TRBV18 to TRBJ1-1; D remains ambiguous. Germline V lookup: CDR1 KGHSH, CDR2 LQKENI. The CDR3 length is 12 residues. Trimming stripped 3 bases from V and 11 bases from J, with 13 bases between. This CDR3 is CASSPMAEGAFF. CDR3 nucleotide sequence: TGTGCCAGCTCACCGATGGCCGAAGGGGCTTTCTTT. Full variable domain (outside the CDR3, taken from reference TRBV18 and TRBJ1-1): NAGVMQNPRHLVRRRGQEARLRCSPMKGHSHVYWYRQLPEEGLKFMVYLQKENIIDESGMPKERFSAEFPKEGPSILRIQQVVRGDSAAYFCASSPMAEGAFFGQGTRLTVV.

This rearrangement joins TRBV9 to TRBJ2-3; D remains unclear. Germline loops: CDR1 SGDLS, CDR2 YYNGEE. The V end lost 5 bases, the J end lost 6 bases, and 10 bases lay between the germline ends. The CDR3 sequence is 12 residues long. CDR3 sequence (DNA): TGTGCCAGCAGTACCTTTTTTGATACGCAGTATTTT. This gives the protein CASSTFFDTQYF.

This clone appeared once. The V gene is TRBV14, the J gene TRBJ2-7, with D uncertain. CDR3 length equals 12 residues. Trimming removed 3 bases from V and 3 bases from J, with 6 bases in between. Germline assignment: CDR1 SGHDN and CDR2 FVKESK. CDR3: CASSHGFYEQYV. The CDR3 DNA reads as TGTGCCAGCAGCCATGGTTTCTACGAGCAGTACGTC.

This rearrangement joins TRBV10-3 to TRBJ2-1; 7 bases align to TRBD2. This CDR3 comprises 14 residues. J gave up 7 bases and V 6 bases, and 9 bases lay outside the gene matches. CDR1 is ENHRY and CDR2 is SYGVKD in the germline V gene. Written as DNA, the CDR3 is TGTGCCATCAGCCCGGCCGGGACTAATAATGAGCAGTTCTTC. This translates into CAISPAGTNNEQFF.

The chain's CDR3 is CASSYSIGQPQHF. In DNA, the CDR3 is TGTGCCAGCAGTTACTCGATCGGTCAGCCCCAGCATTTT. The chain combines TRBV6-2 or TRBV6-3 with TRBJ1-5; D is undetermined. V gave up 0 bases and J gave up 6 bases, with 6 bases separating them. This CDR3 contains 13 residues. CDR1 MNHEY and CDR2 SVGEGT come from the germline V gene.